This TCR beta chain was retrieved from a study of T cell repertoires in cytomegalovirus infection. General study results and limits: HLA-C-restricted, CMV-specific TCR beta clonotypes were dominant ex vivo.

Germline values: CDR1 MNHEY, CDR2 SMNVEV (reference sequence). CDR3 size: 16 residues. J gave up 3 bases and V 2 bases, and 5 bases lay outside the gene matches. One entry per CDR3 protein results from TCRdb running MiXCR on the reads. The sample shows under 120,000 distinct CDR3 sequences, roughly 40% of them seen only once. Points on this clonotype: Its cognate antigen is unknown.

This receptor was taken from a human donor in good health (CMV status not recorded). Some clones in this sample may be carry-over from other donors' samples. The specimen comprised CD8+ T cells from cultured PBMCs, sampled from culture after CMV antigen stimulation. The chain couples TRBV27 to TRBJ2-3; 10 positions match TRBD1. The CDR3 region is CASSLMGTGATDTQYF. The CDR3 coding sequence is TGTGCCAGCAGTTTAATGGGGACAGGGGCGACAGATACGCAGTATTTT.